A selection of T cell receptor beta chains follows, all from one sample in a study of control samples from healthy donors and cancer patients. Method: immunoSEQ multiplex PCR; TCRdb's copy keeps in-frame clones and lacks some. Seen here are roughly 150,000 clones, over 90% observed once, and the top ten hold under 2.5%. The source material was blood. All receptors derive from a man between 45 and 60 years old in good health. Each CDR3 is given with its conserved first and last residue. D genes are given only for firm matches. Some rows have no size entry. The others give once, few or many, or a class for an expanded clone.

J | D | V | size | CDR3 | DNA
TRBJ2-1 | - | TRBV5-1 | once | CASSLGVGAGYNEQFF | TGCGCCAGCAGCTTGGGGGTCGGGGCCGGTTACAATGAGCAGTTCTTC
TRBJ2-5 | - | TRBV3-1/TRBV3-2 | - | CASSDRKRMETQYF | TGTGCCAGCAGCGACAGGAAGAGGATGGAGACCCAGTACTTC
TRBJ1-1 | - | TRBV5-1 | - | CASSLAPPDTEAFF | TGCGCCAGCAGCTTGGCCCCCCCAGACACTGAAGCTTTCTTT
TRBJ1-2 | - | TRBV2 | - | CASSKPGQPEGGYTF | TGTGCCAGCAGTAAGCCGGGACAACCCGAAGGTGGCTACACCTTC
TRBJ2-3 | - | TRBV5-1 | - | CASSLKPLSTDTQYF | TGCGCCAGCAGCTTGAAGCCACTTAGCACAGATACGCAGTATTTT
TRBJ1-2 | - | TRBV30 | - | CAWSVRVGGYTF | TGTGCCTGGAGTGTACGGGTGGGTGGCTACACCTTC
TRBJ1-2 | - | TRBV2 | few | CASSMGLGGYTF | TGTGCCAGCAGTATGGGACTAGGAGGCTACACCTTC
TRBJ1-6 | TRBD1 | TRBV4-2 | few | CASSHTRDRNSPLHF | TGTGCCAGCAGCCATACCCGGGACAGAAATTCACCCCTCCACTTT
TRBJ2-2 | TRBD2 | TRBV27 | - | CASSLGLAGLNTGELFF | TGTGCCAGCAGTTTAGGACTAGCGGGACTTAACACCGGGGAGCTGTTTTTT
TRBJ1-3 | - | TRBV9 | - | CASSVAAGSGNTIYF | TGTGCCAGCAGCGTAGCGGCAGGCTCTGGAAACACCATATATTTT
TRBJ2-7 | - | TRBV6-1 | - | CASSESTANSYEQYF | TGTGCCAGCAGTGAATCGACAGCAAACTCCTACGAGCAGTACTTC
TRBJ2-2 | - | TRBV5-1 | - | CASSSGSNTGELFF | TGCGCCAGCAGCTCAGGATCGAACACCGGGGAGCTGTTTTTT
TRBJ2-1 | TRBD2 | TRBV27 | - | CASSRLAGVDEQFF | TGTGCCAGCAGCCGACTAGCGGGAGTGGATGAGCAGTTCTTC
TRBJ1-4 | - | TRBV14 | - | CASSQDRWTERFF | TGTGCCAGCAGCCAAGATCGGTGGACAGAAAGATTTTTT
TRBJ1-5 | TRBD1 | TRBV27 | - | CASSRQGRNQPQHF | TGTGCCAGCAGCCGACAGGGGCGGAATCAGCCCCAGCATTTT
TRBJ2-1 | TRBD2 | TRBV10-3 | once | CAISRLADSYNEQFF | TGTGCCATCAGCCGACTAGCGGACTCCTACAATGAGCAGTTCTTC
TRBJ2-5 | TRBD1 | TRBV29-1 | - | CSATTGGVETQYF | TGCAGCGCCACTACAGGGGGCGTAGAGACCCAGTACTTC
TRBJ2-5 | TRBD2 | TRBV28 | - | CASSPGTSGRETQYF | TGTGCCAGCAGTCCCGGGACTAGCGGGAGGGAGACCCAGTACTTC
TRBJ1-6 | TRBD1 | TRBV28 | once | CASSLGDRGNSPLHF | TGTGCCAGCAGTTTAGGGGACAGGGGGAATTCACCCCTCCACTTT
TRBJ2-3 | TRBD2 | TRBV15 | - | CATATSGRIDTQYF | TGTGCCACCGCAACTAGCGGGAGGATAGATACGCAGTATTTT
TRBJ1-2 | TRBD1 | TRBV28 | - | CATAGTASNYGYTF | TGTGCCACAGCGGGGACAGCCAGTAACTATGGCTACACCTTC
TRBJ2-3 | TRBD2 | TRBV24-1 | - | CATSDLRLAGGTDTQYF | TGTGCCACCAGTGATCTCAGACTAGCGGGAGGGACAGATACGCAGTATTTT
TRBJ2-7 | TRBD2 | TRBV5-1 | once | CASRGGRDSYEQYF | TGCGCCAGCAGAGGAGGGAGGGACTCCTACGAGCAGTACTTC
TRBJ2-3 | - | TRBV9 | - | CASSENVPGTDTQYF | TGTGCCAGCAGCGAGAACGTCCCAGGAACAGATACGCAGTATTTT
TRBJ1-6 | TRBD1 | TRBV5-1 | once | CASSLRQGDNSPLHF | TGCGCCAGCAGCTTACGACAGGGGGATAATTCACCCCTCCACTTT
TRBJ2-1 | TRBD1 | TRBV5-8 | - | CASSLRGRNNEQFF | TGTGCCAGCAGCTTGAGGGGGCGAAACAATGAGCAGTTCTTC
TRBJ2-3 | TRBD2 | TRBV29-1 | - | CSVGFLTSGTTDTQYF | TGCAGCGTTGGATTTCTGACTAGCGGGACCACAGATACGCAGTATTTT
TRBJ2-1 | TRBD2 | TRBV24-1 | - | CATSDLSGRAPNEQFF | TGTGCCACCAGTGACCTTAGCGGGAGGGCCCCCAATGAGCAGTTCTTC
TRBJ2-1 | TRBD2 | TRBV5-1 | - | CASSKTSGSGNEQFF | TGCGCCAGCAGCAAAACTAGCGGGAGTGGTAATGAGCAGTTCTTC
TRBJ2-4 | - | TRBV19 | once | CASAPGRILAKNIQYF | TGTGCCAGCGCACCTGGGAGAATTCTAGCCAAAAACATTCAGTACTTC
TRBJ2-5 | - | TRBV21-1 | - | CASPWRGVPRETQYF | TGTGCCAGCCCCTGGAGGGGGGTGCCCCGAGAGACCCAGTACTTC
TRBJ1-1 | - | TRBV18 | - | CASSPRSASARAFTEAFF | TGTGCCAGCTCACCAAGGTCAGCGTCAGCCAGAGCCTTCACTGAAGCTTTCTTT
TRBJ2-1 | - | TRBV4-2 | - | CASSQDNIPRLGRNEQFF | TGTGCCAGCAGCCAAGATAATATCCCCCGACTAGGGCGGAATGAGCAGTTCTTC
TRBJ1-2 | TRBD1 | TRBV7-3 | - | CASSPAPGQGDDGYTF | TGTGCCAGCAGCCCCGCCCCGGGACAGGGAGACGATGGCTACACCTTC
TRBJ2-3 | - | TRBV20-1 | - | CSAYTQYF | TGCAGTGCGTATACGCAGTATTTT
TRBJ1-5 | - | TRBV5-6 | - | CASSSGRNQPQHF | TGTGCCAGCAGCTCCGGGAGGAATCAGCCCCAGCATTTT